The rows below give T cell receptor beta chains drawn from one sample of a study of T-cell memory formation after mild COVID-19. TCRdb re-called the 5' RACE reads through MiXCR, storing one row per CDR3 protein. The table records some 600,000 distinct CDR3 sequences, 17% of them present only once. The sample taken for sequencing was PBMCs or a T cell subset sorted from them (not recorded which). These receptors all stem from an adult woman who had mild COVID-19 (a few samples of this study predate the infection). Cell type and time point are not known. Each CDR3 is given with its conserved first and last residue. Some rows have no size entry. The others give once, few or many, or a class for an expanded clone.

J gene,V gene,CDR3 length,clone size,CDR3 protein
TRBJ2-3,TRBV4-3,16,many,CASSQDSGTSGDTQYF
TRBJ2-2,TRBV4-1,16,-,CASSQPYRTGPGELFF
TRBJ2-7,TRBV10-3,17,many,CAISESPLAGGPHEQYF
TRBJ2-2,TRBV20-1,14,-,CSAPDRVDTGELFF
TRBJ2-3,TRBV18,16,few,CASSPGTGGMTDTQYF
TRBJ2-7,TRBV19,14,-,CASKSTDFSYEQYF
TRBJ2-5,TRBV18,16,few,CASSTMTFRSGETQYF
TRBJ2-3,TRBV7-9,15,many,CASSPTSGRVDTQYF
TRBJ1-2,TRBV12-3/TRBV12-4,14,-,CANGATGVNYGYTF
TRBJ2-2,TRBV18,17,few,CASSPLPAGVYTGELFF
TRBJ2-7,TRBV20-1,15,-,CSARVWAVGSYEQYF
TRBJ2-1,TRBV4-2,16,few,CASSFGLAGLYNEQFF
TRBJ2-3,TRBV15,14,few,CATKGVYGTDTQYF
TRBJ2-3,TRBV12-3/TRBV12-4,16,-,CASSWGLAGDADTQYF
TRBJ2-5,TRBV12-3/TRBV12-4,13,-,CASSFPPGETQYF
TRBJ2-1,TRBV7-3,14,few,CASSTGQGFREQFF
TRBJ1-6,TRBV24-1,15,-,CATSDFRTGGSPLHF
TRBJ1-1,TRBV7-3,18,-,CASSFDSAAGAMNTEAFF
TRBJ2-4,TRBV9,14,few,CASSAGAAKNIQYF
TRBJ2-3,TRBV3-1,19,few,CASSQGLAGGLRFTDTQYF
TRBJ2-4,TRBV7-2,17,many,CASSLVGGSLAKNIQYF
TRBJ2-5,TRBV7-2,15,-,CASSPPGVAQETQYF
TRBJ2-2,TRBV3-1,17,few,CASSQDLGGGYTGELFF
TRBJ1-5,TRBV7-9,13,-,CASSLVPGQPQHF
TRBJ2-2,TRBV6-5,15,-,CASSPDVLNTGELFF
TRBJ2-5,TRBV9,13,few,CASSGESQETQYF
TRBJ2-7,TRBV29-1,13,few,CSVETARTYEQYF
TRBJ2-3,TRBV12-3/TRBV12-4,16,few,CASSNFRAGGGDTQYF
TRBJ1-1,TRBV4-2,15,-,CASSQDVGRGAEAFF
TRBJ2-3,TRBV30,12,few,CAWKTGTDTQYF
TRBJ1-5,TRBV19,17,-,CASAWQDALGGNQPQHF
TRBJ2-3,TRBV5-6,16,-,CASSLERGPGTDTQYF
TRBJ1-1,TRBV19,14,-,CASAGAWSGAEAFF
TRBJ1-6,TRBV6-2/TRBV6-3,16,-,CASSYRQGAYNSPLHF
TRBJ1-2,TRBV6-5,13,few,CASSPRKVYGYTF
TRBJ2-1,TRBV28,16,many,CASSSLARNSYNEQFF
TRBJ2-1,TRBV12-3/TRBV12-4,15,few,CASGSLSLRGNEQFF
TRBJ1-3,TRBV4-2,14,few,CASSPDSRGNTIYF
TRBJ2-5,TRBV27,14,few,CASSSLDRQETQYF
TRBJ2-1,TRBV24-1,17,few,CATSDFKVHRNDNEQFF
TRBJ2-7,TRBV5-1,14,-,CASSSQGLGDEQYF
TRBJ2-7,TRBV14,15,-,CASSQGTGVGYEQYF
TRBJ2-3,TRBV6-2/TRBV6-3,13,many,CASRPISTDTQYF
TRBJ1-2,TRBV4-1,16,few,CASSQAAGQLYYGYTF
TRBJ2-7,TRBV18,14,-,CASSPPGLAGEQYF
TRBJ2-7,TRBV4-1,15,few,CASSQEDEGGYEQYF
TRBJ1-5,TRBV28,18,-,CASRGRANTPRSNQPQHF
TRBJ2-1,TRBV5-1,14,-,CASSSFLAGNELFF
TRBJ2-2,TRBV6-6,13,few,CASSYQNTGELFF